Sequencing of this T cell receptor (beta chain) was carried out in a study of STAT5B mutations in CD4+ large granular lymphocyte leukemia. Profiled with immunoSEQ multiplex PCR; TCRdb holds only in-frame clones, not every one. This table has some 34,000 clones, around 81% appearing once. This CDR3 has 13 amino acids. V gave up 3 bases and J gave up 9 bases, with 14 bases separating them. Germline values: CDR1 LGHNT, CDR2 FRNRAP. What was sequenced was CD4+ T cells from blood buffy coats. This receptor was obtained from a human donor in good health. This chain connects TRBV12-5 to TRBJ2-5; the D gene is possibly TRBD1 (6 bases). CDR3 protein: CASGFDITGSQYF. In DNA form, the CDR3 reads TGTGCTAGTGGTTTTGACATTACAGGGTCCCAGTACTTC. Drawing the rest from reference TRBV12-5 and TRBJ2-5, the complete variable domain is DARVTQTPRHKVTEMGQEVTMRCQPILGHNTVFWYRQTMMQGLELLAYFRNRAPLDDSGMPKDRFSAEMPDATLATLKIQPSEPRDSAVYFCASGFDITGSQYFGPGTRLLVL.